These 3 T cell receptor beta chains were all obtained from the same sample, sequenced in a study of blood T cells in healthy people across ages. Alongside a J-beta primer mix, a sample-barcoded 5' primer served in a second PCR lasting 7 to 11 cycles. TCRdb used MiXCR to reprocess the 5' RACE reads, holding one entry per CDR3 protein. The sample gives about 1.8 million distinct CDR3 sequences, around half of which show up once; roughly 2% is in the top ten. The sample comprised blood. Source of these receptors: a woman aged 40 to 50 in good health.

This rearrangement joins TRBV9 to TRBJ2-1; D gene ambiguous. The V gene lost 3 bases and the J gene lost 13 bases, with 14 bases spanning the gap. CDR1 is SGDLS, CDR2 YYNGEE, per germline. This CDR3 is built from 12 residues. In nucleotides, the CDR3 is TGTGCCAGCAGCGCCCTCAAAGAGACCCAGTTCTTC. This encodes CASSALKETQFF.

The V gene is TRBV6-2 or TRBV6-3, the J gene TRBJ2-5; D is perhaps TRBD1 (6 bases). The CDR3 has 13 amino acids. V was cut by 8 bases and J by 0 bases, with 10 bases left in between. Germline V gives CDR1 MNHEY, CDR2 SVGEGT. The CDR3 nucleotides read TGTGCCAGCGACAGGACGTACCAAGAGACCCAGTACTTC. Translated, it gives CASDRTYQETQYF.

In its sample, this clonotype was seen many times. The chain recombines TRBV6-2 or TRBV6-3 with TRBJ2-3; 11 bases map to TRBD2. The CDR3 contains 14 residues. J lost 6 bases, V lost 9 bases, and 8 bases had no gene match. The germline gives CDR1 MNHEY, CDR2 SVGEGT. The CDR3 spells CASTSGGSSDTQYF. The CDR3 DNA is TGTGCCAGTACTAGCGGGGGATCATCGGATACGCAGTATTTT.